Shown below are 23 T cell receptor beta chains from a single sample sequenced in a study of blood T cell repertoires in COVID-19. Generated by immunoSEQ multiplex PCR, the TCRdb table keeps only in-frame clones and is missing some. The sample has about 300,000 clones, around nine tenths seen once. The source material was PBMCs or T cells enriched from blood (not recorded which). The receptors here all came from a young woman who had recovered from COVID-19.

This rearrangement joins TRBV27 to TRBJ2-1, with 9 positions matching TRBD2. The CDR3 totals 15 residues. Germline CDR1 MNHEY, CDR2 SMNVEV (reference sequence). The trim removed 3 bases at V and 5 bases at J, leaving 5 bases unmatched. The CDR3 protein is CASSFGLATDNEQFF. The CDR3, as DNA: TGTGCCAGCAGTTTCGGACTAGCGACGGACAATGAGCAGTTCTTC.

The V and J genes are TRBV27 and TRBJ2-1; D gene ambiguous. Trimming took 8 bases from V and 3 from J, leaving 14 bases between them. This CDR3 has 14 amino acids. The germline V gene encodes CDR1 MNHEY and CDR2 SMNVEV (reference sequence). The CDR3 protein is CASPLWPFYNEQFF. The CDR3 DNA reads TGTGCCAGCCCCTTGTGGCCCTTCTACAATGAGCAGTTCTTC.

The chain has TRBV30 and TRBJ1-2; 11 bases agree with TRBD1. This CDR3 is 13 amino acids long. The junction had 4 bases not matched to a gene; V was cut back by 2 bases and J by 8 bases. Germline assignment: CDR1 GTSNPN and CDR2 SVGIG (reference sequence). For the CDR3, the DNA is TGTGCCTGGAGTCCGGACAGGGGGCGCGGCTACACCTTC. Translated: CAWSPDRGRGYTF.

The chain links TRBV27 to TRBJ2-1; 12 bases agree with TRBD1. The CDR3 loop spans 15 amino acids. In germline, CDR1 is MNHEY, CDR2 SMNVEV (reference sequence). Losses at the gene ends were 5 bases for V and 8 bases for J; bases not matched to a gene: 7. For the CDR3, the DNA is TGTGCCAGCAGTACTTGGGACAGGGGGCGTGATGAGCAGTTCTTC. Encoded protein: CASSTWDRGRDEQFF.

This clone was observed a single time. This chain links TRBV15 with TRBJ2-5; weak D call: TRBD2 (5 bases). The germline V gene has CDR1 LNHNV and CDR2 YYDKDF (reference sequence). The length of the CDR3 is 16 residues. The V end lost 8 bases, the J end lost 0 bases, and 19 bases lay between the germline ends. For the CDR3, the DNA is TGTGCCACCTCTCATCCCTTGGAGGTTAACCAAGAGACCCAGTACTTC. This encodes CATSHPLEVNQETQYF. The entire variable domain, with the rest obtained from reference TRBV15 and TRBJ2-5, is as follows: DAMVIQNPRYQVTQFGKPVTLSCSQTLNHNVMYWYQQKSSQAPKLLFHYYDKDFNNEADTPDNFQSRRPNTSFCFLDIRSPGLGDTAMYLCATSHPLEVNQETQYFGPGTRLLVL.

V gene TRBV7-3 combines with J gene TRBJ2-1; TRBD2 agrees at 9 bases. The CDR3 is 16 amino acids. With V trimmed by 5 bases and J by 4 bases, 9 bases remained unmatched. Per germline, CDR1 SGHTA and CDR2 FQGTGA. The CDR3 here is CASSPLGLAVYNEQFF. DNA of the CDR3: TGTGCCAGCAGCCCACTGGGACTAGCAGTATACAATGAGCAGTTCTTC.

The rearrangement joins TRBV2 to TRBJ1-2, with TRBD1 identical over 8 bases. The trim removed 5 bases at V and 7 bases at J, leaving 9 bases unmatched. The CDR3 contains 14 residues. Germline V CDR1 and CDR2: SNHLY, FYNNEI. As DNA, the CDR3 is TGTGCCAGCAGTACCGACAGGGGTGTAAGTGGCTACACCTTC. Residues: CASSTDRGVSGYTF.

This chain joins TRBV7-4 and TRBJ2-3, with 11 bases aligning to TRBD2. Germline CDR1 SGHVT, CDR2 SQSDAQ. Losses at the gene ends were 2 bases for V and 6 bases for J; bases not matched to a gene: 4. The CDR3 sequence is 15 residues long. The CDR3 region has the DNA TGTGCCAGCAGCTTACAACTAGCGGGAGTCGATACGCAGTATTTT. Translated, it gives CASSLQLAGVDTQYF.

The chain uses TRBV5-6 and TRBJ2-5; no reliable D call. The germline V gene has CDR1 SGHDT and CDR2 YYEEEE. The CDR3 totals 14 residues. V dropped 2 bases and J dropped 0 bases, with 8 bases sitting between them. Here the CDR3 DNA reads TGTGCCAGCAGCTTAGAGGAATACCAAGAGACCCAGTACTTC. It specifies CASSLEEYQETQYF.

A single count supports this clone. V and J are TRBV9 and TRBJ2-7; TRBD1 matches at 9 bases. The CDR3 loop spans 15 amino acids. Germline CDR1 reads SGDLS; CDR2 reads YYNGEE. The junction had 8 bases not matched to a gene; V was cut back by 0 bases and J by 7 bases. The CDR3 DNA reads as TGTGCCAGCAGCGTAGATCCGGGACAGGGTAGGGAGCAGTACTTC. Translating gives CASSVDPGQGREQYF.

V is TRBV4-1 and J is TRBJ1-2; a possible D gene is TRBD1 (6 bases). This CDR3 is built from 16 residues. CDR1 is MGHRA, CDR2 YSYEKL, per germline. The V end was cut by 0 bases, the J end by 2 bases, with 13 bases between. CDR3 sequence (DNA): TGCGCCAGCAGCCAAGAACAGGGAGACGGAAACTATGGCTACACCTTC. Its translation: CASSQEQGDGNYGYTF.

V gene TRBV3-1 (or the pseudogene TRBV3-2) combines with J gene TRBJ2-7; 11 bases agree with TRBD1. Germline values: CDR1 LGHDT, CDR2 YNNKEL (reference sequence). The CDR3 runs 14 residues. Unmatched junction bases numbered 4, after V lost 4 bases and J lost 5 bases. Written as DNA, the CDR3 is TGTGCCAGCAGCCTGGACAGGGGGCTCAACGAGCAGTACTTC. This encodes CASSLDRGLNEQYF.

V usage is TRBV27 and J usage is TRBJ1-2; D remains unclear. Germline-derived CDR1 and CDR2 are MNHEY and SMNVEV (reference sequence). V was clipped by 2 bases and J by 0 bases, with 22 bases between them. The CDR3 has 19 amino acids. CDR3 in DNA: TGTGCCAGCAGTTTAACCCCGGGTCTCCTCACCTCCACTAACTATGGCTACACCTTC. The encoded protein is CASSLTPGLLTSTNYGYTF.

The V call is TRBV13, the J call TRBJ2-7; 10 nucleotides agree with TRBD2. The CDR3 consists of 17 residues. V was clipped by 0 bases and J by 0 bases; unmatched bases: 5. The germline gives CDR1 PRHDT, CDR2 FYEKMQ (reference sequence). CDR3 residues: CASSLGRSGGGSYEQYF. The DNA for the CDR3 is TGTGCCAGCAGCTTAGGCCGGAGCGGGGGGGGCTCCTACGAGCAGTACTTC.

This clone was counted many times. The chain combines TRBV27 with TRBJ1-1, with 8 bases identical to TRBD1. Losses at the gene ends were 4 bases for V and 5 bases for J; bases not matched to a gene: 9. Germline lookup yields CDR1 MNHEY and CDR2 SMNVEV (reference sequence). The CDR3 is made up of 15 amino acids. CDR3 loop: CASSWTGTGWTEAFF. The CDR3 DNA is TGTGCCAGCAGTTGGACCGGGACAGGTTGGACTGAAGCTTTCTTT.

The J gene is TRBJ2-2, the V gene TRBV2, with 7 bases identical to TRBD2. This CDR3 has 19 residues. V lost 5 bases, J lost 0 bases, and 15 bases stayed unmatched. Germline V gene data show CDR1 as SNHLY and CDR2 as FYNNEI. The CDR3 DNA follows: TGTGCCAGCAGTCAAAGCGGGACCCCAGGGCCCCCGAACACCGGGGAGCTGTTTTTT. Encoded protein: CASSQSGTPGPPNTGELFF.

The chain has TRBV5-1 and TRBJ1-5, with D unresolved. The V gene's germline CDR1 is SGHRS and CDR2 YFSETQ. V dropped 5 bases and J dropped 6 bases, with 18 bases sitting between them. The CDR3 runs 15 residues. The CDR3 DNA reads as TGCGCCAGCAGTAGAGAGGGAGGATCAGGTCAGCCCCAGCATTTT. It translates to CASSREGGSGQPQHF.

The chain is built from TRBV11-3 and TRBJ2-5; 8 bases match TRBD2. Trimming at V came to 8 bases and at J to 4 bases, leaving 12 bases not matched to a gene. In germline, CDR1 is SGHNT, CDR2 YENEEA. The CDR3 is 15 residues long. DNA of the CDR3: TGTGCCAGCTGCACGCGGGGCGGGGGGACAGAGACCCAGTACTTC. Protein product: CASCTRGGGTETQYF. Full variable domain (missing parts from reference TRBV11-3 and TRBJ2-5): EAGVVQSPRYKIIEKKQPVAFWCNPISGHNTLYWYLQNLGQGPELLIRYENEEAVDDSQLPKDRFSAERLKGVDSTLKIQPAELGDSAVYLCASCTRGGGTETQYFGPGTRLLVL.

The gene calls are TRBV28 and TRBJ2-1; D possibly corresponds to TRBD2 (6 bases). The CDR3 is made up of 16 amino acids. Trimming cost V 3 bases and J 4 bases, with 16 bases left between them. The germline gives CDR1 MDHEN, CDR2 SYDVKM. Here the CDR3 reads CASSLLGGEKYNEQFF. The CDR3 nucleotides read TGTGCCAGCAGTTTGTTGGGGGGAGAAAAGTACAATGAGCAGTTCTTC.

V gene TRBV2 combines with J gene TRBJ2-1; TRBD2 matches at 10 bases. The CDR3 sequence is 17 residues long. Germline V gene lookup returns CDR1 SNHLY and CDR2 FYNNEI. V shed 5 bases, J shed 2 bases, and the junction held 9 bases outside the gene matches. CDR3 protein: CASSSTLAGGTYNEQFF. The CDR3 region has the DNA TGTGCCAGCAGTTCCACTTTAGCGGGGGGTACCTACAATGAGCAGTTCTTC. The whole variable domain, filled in from reference TRBV2 and TRBJ2-1, reads EPEVTQTPSHQVTQMGQEVILRCVPISNHLYFYWYRQILGQKVEFLVSFYNNEISEKSEIFDDQFSVERPDGSNFTLKIRSTKLEDSAMYFCASSSTLAGGTYNEQFFGPGTRLTVL.

The J gene is TRBJ1-2, the V gene TRBV6-5, with a weak D call TRBD1 (6 bases). The CDR3 sequence is 11 residues long. Germline CDR1 MNHEY, CDR2 SVGAGI. The V end lost 6 bases, the J end lost 7 bases, and 9 bases lay between the germline ends. CDR3 nucleotides: TGTGCCAGCAGGAGGGACACTGGCTACACCTTC. It translates to CASRRDTGYTF.

The CDR3 bases are TGCAGTGCTAGTGACAGGGGGGCCTACGAGCAGTACTTC. This codes for CSASDRGAYEQYF. The genes are TRBV20-1 and TRBJ2-7; 9 positions match TRBD1. From germline, CDR1 is DFQATT and CDR2 SNEGSKA (reference sequence). The trim removed 3 bases at V and 2 bases at J, leaving 2 bases unmatched. The CDR3 consists of 13 residues.

This chain links TRBV6-2 or TRBV6-3 with TRBJ1-3; possibly TRBD1 for D (5 bases). Germline CDR1 is MNHEY and CDR2 is SVGEGT. Trimming took 3 bases from V and 3 from J, leaving 12 bases between them. The CDR3 is made up of 15 amino acids. The CDR3 sequence is CASSYRQLLGNTIYF. In DNA, the CDR3 is TGTGCCAGCAGTTATCGACAGCTTCTTGGAAACACCATATATTTT.